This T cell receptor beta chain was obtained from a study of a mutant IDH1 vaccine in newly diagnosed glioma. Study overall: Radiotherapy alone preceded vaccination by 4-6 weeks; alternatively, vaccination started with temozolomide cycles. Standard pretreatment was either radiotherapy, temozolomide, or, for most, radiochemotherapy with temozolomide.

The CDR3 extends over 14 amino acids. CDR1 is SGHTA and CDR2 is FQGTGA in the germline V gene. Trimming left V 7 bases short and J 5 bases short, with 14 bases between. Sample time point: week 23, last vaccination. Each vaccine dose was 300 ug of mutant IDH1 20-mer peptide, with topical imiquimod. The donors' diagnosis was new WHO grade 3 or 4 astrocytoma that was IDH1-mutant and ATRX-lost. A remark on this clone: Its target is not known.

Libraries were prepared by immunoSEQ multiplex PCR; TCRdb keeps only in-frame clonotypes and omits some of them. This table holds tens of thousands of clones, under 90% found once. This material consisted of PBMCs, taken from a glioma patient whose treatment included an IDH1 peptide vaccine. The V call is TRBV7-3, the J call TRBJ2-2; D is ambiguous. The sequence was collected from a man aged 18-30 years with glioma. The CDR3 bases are TGTGCCAGCACCCAATCGTCAGGAACCGGGGAGCTGTTTTTT. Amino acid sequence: CASTQSSGTGELFF.